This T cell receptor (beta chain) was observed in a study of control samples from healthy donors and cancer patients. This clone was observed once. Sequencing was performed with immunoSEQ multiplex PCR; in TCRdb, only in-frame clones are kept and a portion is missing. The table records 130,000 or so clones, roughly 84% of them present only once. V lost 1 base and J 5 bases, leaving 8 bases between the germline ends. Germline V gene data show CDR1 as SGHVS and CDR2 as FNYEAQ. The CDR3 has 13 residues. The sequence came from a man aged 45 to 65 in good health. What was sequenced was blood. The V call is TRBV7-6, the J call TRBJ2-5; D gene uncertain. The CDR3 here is CASSLGVRETQYF. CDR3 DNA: TGTGCCAGCAGCTTAGGGGTGAGGGAGACCCAGTACTTC.